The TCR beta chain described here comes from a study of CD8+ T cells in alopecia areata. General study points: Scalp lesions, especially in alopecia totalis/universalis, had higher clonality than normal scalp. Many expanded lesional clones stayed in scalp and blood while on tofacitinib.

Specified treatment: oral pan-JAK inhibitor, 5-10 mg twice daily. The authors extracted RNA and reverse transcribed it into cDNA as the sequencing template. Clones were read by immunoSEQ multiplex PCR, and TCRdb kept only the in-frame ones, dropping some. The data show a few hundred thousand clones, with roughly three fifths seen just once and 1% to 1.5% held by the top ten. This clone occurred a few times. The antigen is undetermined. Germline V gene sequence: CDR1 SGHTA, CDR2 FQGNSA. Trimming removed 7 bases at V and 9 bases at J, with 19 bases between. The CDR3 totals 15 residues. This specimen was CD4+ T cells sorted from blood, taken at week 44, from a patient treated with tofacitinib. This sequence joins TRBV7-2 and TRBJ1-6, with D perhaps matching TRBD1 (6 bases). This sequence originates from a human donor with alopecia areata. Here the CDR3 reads CASTFLGRGSSPLHF. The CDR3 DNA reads TGTGCCAGCACCTTCCTGGGCAGGGGTAGTTCACCCCTCCACTTT.